This TCR beta chain appears in the sequencing data of a study of cytomegalovirus exposure and HLA in healthy donors. Study in general: A previous analysis identified about 110 million unique TCR beta sequences derived from around 200 million T cells.

The PCR employed 60 Vbeta primers together with 13 Jbeta primers. Sequenced by immunoSEQ multiplex PCR; TCRdb stores in-frame clones only, minus some. The sample shows 250,000 to 350,000 clones, around 90% of them seen only once. This clone was recorded a few times. No antigen is known for it. From germline, CDR1 is MNHEY and CDR2 SMNVEV (reference sequence). There are 13 residues in the CDR3. Trimming removed 3 bases at V and 2 bases at J, with 7 bases between. Study-level findings and limits: Productive rates of about 87% or about 30% were seen for most TCR beta V segments in an earlier analysis.

Sequenced: PBMCs. The source of this sequence is a woman aged 18-29 years in good health and CMV-seronegative. J is TRBJ1-2 and V is TRBV27; D remains ambiguous. CDR3 in DNA: TGTGCCAGCAGTTTGCAGAGGAACTATGGCTACACCTTC. It yields the protein CASSLQRNYGYTF.